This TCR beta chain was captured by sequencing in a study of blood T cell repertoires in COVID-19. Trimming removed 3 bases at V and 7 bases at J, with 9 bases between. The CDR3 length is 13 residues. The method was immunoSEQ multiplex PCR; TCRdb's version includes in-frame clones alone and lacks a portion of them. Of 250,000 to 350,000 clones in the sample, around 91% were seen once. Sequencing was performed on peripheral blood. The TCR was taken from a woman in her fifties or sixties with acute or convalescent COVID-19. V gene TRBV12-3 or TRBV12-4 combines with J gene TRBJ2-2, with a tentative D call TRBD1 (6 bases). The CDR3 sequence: CASSLGAGGELFF. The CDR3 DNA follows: TGTGCCAGCAGTTTGGGGGCAGGCGGGGAGCTGTTTTTT.